The rows below give T cell receptor beta chains drawn from one sample of a study of blood T cell repertoires in COVID-19. The table came from immunoSEQ multiplex PCR; TCRdb's copy has only in-frame clones and leaves some out. This sample has more than 70,000 clones, with 86% found just once. The sequenced sample consisted of peripheral blood. The receptors were sampled from a man aged 60 to 75 with acute or convalescent COVID-19. CDR3s include the opening cysteine and the closing phenylalanine or tryptophan. Each record gives: J gene, D gene, clone size, V gene, CDR3 DNA, CDR3 protein. The D gene is left open where the match is weak. The size entry is marked missing in some rows and otherwise reads once, few, many or a size class.

J gene: TRBJ2-7; D gene: TRBD1; clone size: .; V gene: TRBV19; CDR3 DNA: TGTGCCAGTAGTACCAGGGACAGCTCCTACGAGCAGTACTTC; CDR3 protein: CASSTRDSSYEQYF
J gene: TRBJ1-2; D gene: TRBD1; clone size: .; V gene: TRBV7-2; CDR3 DNA: TGTGCCAGCAGCTTAACAGGGGGTAATGGCTACACCTTC; CDR3 protein: CASSLTGGNGYTF
J gene: TRBJ2-7; D gene: .; clone size: .; V gene: TRBV7-6; CDR3 DNA: TGTGCCAGTCTCCTGACAGTTAGCTCCTACGAGCAGTACTTC; CDR3 protein: CASLLTVSSYEQYF
J gene: TRBJ2-5; D gene: .; clone size: few; V gene: TRBV6-5; CDR3 DNA: TGTGCCAGCAAAGGCGAGAGAGGATCGTGGGAGACCCAGTACTTC; CDR3 protein: CASKGERGSWETQYF
J gene: TRBJ1-2; D gene: TRBD1; clone size: .; V gene: TRBV7-8; CDR3 DNA: TGTGCCAGCAGCCGTGACAGGGTGGTCTACACCTTC; CDR3 protein: CASSRDRVVYTF
J gene: TRBJ1-2; D gene: .; clone size: .; V gene: TRBV5-1; CDR3 DNA: TGCGCCAGCAGCTTGGCGGGGGACTATGGCTACACCTTC; CDR3 protein: CASSLAGDYGYTF
J gene: TRBJ1-2; D gene: TRBD1; clone size: .; V gene: TRBV15; CDR3 DNA: TGTGCCACCAGGAACAGGGGTTACGATGATGGCTACACCTTC; CDR3 protein: CATRNRGYDDGYTF
J gene: TRBJ1-2; D gene: TRBD1; clone size: once; V gene: TRBV5-6; CDR3 DNA: TGTGCCAGCAGCTTGGGGACAGGGAAAGGCTATGGCTACACCTTC; CDR3 protein: CASSLGTGKGYGYTF
J gene: TRBJ1-5; D gene: TRBD1; clone size: few; V gene: TRBV6-1; CDR3 DNA: TGTGCCAGCAGTGAAACAGGGGGATCGGCTCAGCCCCAGCATTTT; CDR3 protein: CASSETGGSAQPQHF
J gene: TRBJ1-6; D gene: .; clone size: .; V gene: TRBV5-6; CDR3 DNA: TGTGCCAGCAGCTTAATGGGGCGATCCGATAATTCACCCCTCCACTTT; CDR3 protein: CASSLMGRSDNSPLHF
J gene: TRBJ1-2; D gene: .; clone size: .; V gene: TRBV7-5; CDR3 DNA: TGTGCCAGAAGCTTTTACCTGGCTCTTCACAATGGCTACACCTTC; CDR3 protein: CARSFYLALHNGYTF
J gene: TRBJ2-7; D gene: TRBD2; clone size: .; V gene: TRBV6-5; CDR3 DNA: TGTGCCACCCGAGTCCGGGGGGAAGGGGTGCAGTACTTC; CDR3 protein: CATRVRGEGVQYF
J gene: TRBJ2-7; D gene: .; clone size: .; V gene: TRBV6-2/TRBV6-3; CDR3 DNA: TGTGCCAGCAGTTACCACGGGTCGTACTACGAGCAGTACTTC; CDR3 protein: CASSYHGSYYEQYF
J gene: TRBJ2-1; D gene: TRBD2; clone size: .; V gene: TRBV7-8; CDR3 DNA: TGTGCCAGCAGCTTAGCACGCTGGCGGGGGGCCCGGATGGGGGAGCAGTTCTTC; CDR3 protein: CASSLARWRGARMGEQFF
J gene: TRBJ1-4; D gene: .; clone size: .; V gene: TRBV11-2; CDR3 DNA: TGTGCCAGCAGCTTATCGGGTGGCCGGGCTAATGAAAAACTGTTTTTT; CDR3 protein: CASSLSGGRANEKLFF
J gene: TRBJ2-2; D gene: TRBD1; clone size: .; V gene: TRBV6-1; CDR3 DNA: TGTGCCAGCAGTGAACAGGGGGCTTACACCGGGGAGCTGTTTTTT; CDR3 protein: CASSEQGAYTGELFF
J gene: TRBJ1-2; D gene: TRBD1; clone size: .; V gene: TRBV2; CDR3 DNA: TGTGCCAGCAAAGCAGGGGGCGCTTCCACCATTTTTACCTTC; CDR3 protein: CASKAGGASTIFTF
J gene: TRBJ1-2; D gene: .; clone size: .; V gene: TRBV12-3/TRBV12-4; CDR3 DNA: TGTGCCAGCATCGAAACAGGGCTAGGCTACACCTTC; CDR3 protein: CASIETGLGYTF
J gene: TRBJ2-2; D gene: .; clone size: once; V gene: TRBV6-5; CDR3 DNA: TGTGCCAGCAAGGTTGGCGGAAACACCGGGGAGCTGTTTTTT; CDR3 protein: CASKVGGNTGELFF
J gene: TRBJ1-6; D gene: .; clone size: .; V gene: TRBV5-6; CDR3 DNA: TGTGCCAGCAGCCTCCGGGGGGCGCGGAATTCACCCCTCCACTTT; CDR3 protein: CASSLRGARNSPLHF
J gene: TRBJ2-3; D gene: .; clone size: .; V gene: TRBV9; CDR3 DNA: TGTGCCAGCAGCGTATTGGGGGGAATCACAGATACGCAGTATTTT; CDR3 protein: CASSVLGGITDTQYF
J gene: TRBJ2-1; D gene: .; clone size: .; V gene: TRBV19; CDR3 DNA: TGTGCCAGTAGTGCACCCAGGACAGGGACTAAAAACAATGAGCAGTTCTTC; CDR3 protein: CASSAPRTGTKNNEQFF
J gene: TRBJ2-3; D gene: .; clone size: .; V gene: TRBV11-2; CDR3 DNA: TGTGCCAGCAGCTTACGGACAGTAGGGGATACGCAGTATTTT; CDR3 protein: CASSLRTVGDTQYF
J gene: TRBJ1-6; D gene: .; clone size: .; V gene: TRBV19; CDR3 DNA: TGTGCCAGTAGTATAAACAGGGCGAATTCACCCCTCCACTTT; CDR3 protein: CASSINRANSPLHF
J gene: TRBJ1-6; D gene: .; clone size: .; V gene: TRBV27; CDR3 DNA: TGTGCCAGCCGCGGACAGTATAATTCACCCCTCCACTTT; CDR3 protein: CASRGQYNSPLHF
J gene: TRBJ2-5; D gene: TRBD2; clone size: .; V gene: TRBV7-6; CDR3 DNA: TGTGCCAGCAGCTTAATTAGCGGGGGGGGCCAAGAGACCCAGTACTTC; CDR3 protein: CASSLISGGGQETQYF
J gene: TRBJ1-2; D gene: TRBD1; clone size: .; V gene: TRBV27; CDR3 DNA: TGTGCCAGCAGTGGGGACAGGCTCTATGGCTACACCTTC; CDR3 protein: CASSGDRLYGYTF
J gene: TRBJ2-1; D gene: .; clone size: .; V gene: TRBV20-1; CDR3 DNA: TGCAGTGCTAGTCGACTCTCGCCCCTAACCTACAATGAGCAGTTCTTC; CDR3 protein: CSASRLSPLTYNEQFF